The 9 T cell receptor beta chains listed next were all sequenced from one sample in a study of blood T cell repertoires in COVID-19. The protocol was immunoSEQ multiplex PCR, while the TCRdb copy is restricted to in-frame clones and leaves out a portion. The sample records 35,000 to 50,000 clones, less than 85% being singletons. The sequencing input was peripheral blood. These receptor sequences come from a woman in her 70s with acute or convalescent COVID-19.

This chain joins TRBV5-1 and TRBJ1-1, with D possibly TRBD1 on 5 matching bases. The CDR3 loop spans 14 amino acids. Germline lookup yields CDR1 SGHRS and CDR2 YFSETQ. V was clipped by 3 bases and J by 5 bases, with 14 bases between them. The CDR3 DNA follows: TGCGCCAGCAGCTCCCCGGGGGTTAGTACTGAAGCTTTCTTT. Translation gives CASSSPGVSTEAFF.

This chain joins TRBV5-8 and TRBJ1-1; 8 positions match TRBD1. Germline V gene sequence: CDR1 SGHTS, CDR2 YDEGEE. V lost 7 bases to trimming and J lost 1 base; unmatched junction nucleotides: 12. The CDR3 covers 16 residues. CDR3 nucleotide sequence: TGTGCCAGCCGGCCCGGACAGGGATTAGGGAACACTGAAGCTTTCTTT. It specifies CASRPGQGLGNTEAFF.

This chain connects TRBV25-1 to TRBJ1-4; 7 positions match TRBD1. The CDR3 sequence is 16 residues long. The germline V gene has CDR1 MGHDK and CDR2 SYGVNS. The V gene end was trimmed by 5 bases and the J gene end by 0 bases; junction bases not matched to a gene: 6. CDR3: CASSPDRPSTNEKLFF. The CDR3 coding sequence is TGTGCCAGCAGTCCGGACAGGCCATCAACTAATGAAAAACTGTTTTTT. Filled out from reference TRBV25-1 and TRBJ1-4, the complete variable domain reads EADIYQTPRYLVIGTGKKITLECSQTMGHDKMYWYQQDPGMELHLIHYSYGVNSTEKGDLSSESTVSRIRTEHFPLTLESARPSHTSQYLCASSPDRPSTNEKLFFGSGTQLSVL.

The chain is built from TRBV6-6 and TRBJ1-2; possible D gene TRBD1, 6 bases. The CDR3 covers 13 residues. Trimming left V 4 bases short and J 3 bases short, with 9 bases between. Looked up from germline, CDR1 is MNHNY and CDR2 is SVGAGI (reference sequence). The CDR3 reads CASSSRTDYGYTF. Here the CDR3 DNA reads TGTGCCAGCAGTTCTCGGACAGACTATGGCTACACCTTC.

The chain joins TRBV10-3 to TRBJ2-1, with 8 nucleotides matching TRBD2. CDR1 is ENHRY and CDR2 is SYGVKD in the germline V gene. The J segment lost 4 bases and the V segment lost 2 bases, leaving 13 bases of the junction unmatched. This CDR3 is 18 amino acids long. CDR3 in amino acids: CAISEAPRGGSWYNEQFF. DNA of the CDR3: TGTGCCATCAGTGAGGCCCCCCGGGGGGGGAGTTGGTACAATGAGCAGTTCTTC.

The chain uses TRBV28 and TRBJ2-2, with a possible D match to TRBD2 (7 bases). Germline V CDR1 and CDR2: MDHEN, SYDVKM. This CDR3 is 14 amino acids long. Trimming stripped 7 bases from V and 5 bases from J, with 14 bases between. Here the CDR3 DNA reads TGTGCCAGCATCAAGGGGGGGGCAACCGGGGAGCTGTTTTTT. Its translation: CASIKGGATGELFF. The full variable domain, its missing parts supplied by reference TRBV28 and TRBJ2-2, is DVKVTQSSRYLVKRTGEKVFLECVQDMDHENMFWYRQDPGLGLRLIYFSYDVKMKEKGDIPEGYSVSREKKERFSLILESASTNQTSMYLCASIKGGATGELFFGEGSRLTVL.

The rearrangement joins TRBV19 to TRBJ2-7; D gene uncertain. The CDR3 loop spans 13 amino acids. Trimming removed 4 bases at V and 3 bases at J, with 10 bases between. Germline CDR1 reads LNHDA; CDR2 reads SQIVND (reference sequence). In DNA form, the CDR3 reads TGTGCCAGTAGTAGGGCCAAGGACTACGAGCAGTACTTC. It encodes CASSRAKDYEQYF.

J is TRBJ1-2 and V is TRBV9; D gene unclear. V shed 0 bases and J shed 4 bases, with 13 bases lying between them. The germline CDR1 and CDR2 sequences are SGDLS and YYNGEE. The CDR3 is 15 amino acids. CDR3 loop: CASSVGGVDAYGYTF. Written as DNA, the CDR3 is TGTGCCAGCAGCGTAGGCGGGGTAGACGCCTATGGCTACACCTTC.

The rearrangement joins TRBV28 to TRBJ2-7; perhaps TRBD1 as D (5 bases). Deletions cut 5 bases from V and 2 bases from J, with 13 bases between. In germline, CDR1 is MDHEN, CDR2 SYDVKM. The CDR3 consists of 14 residues. DNA of the CDR3: TGTGCCAGCAGTACCACAGGAATACCCTACGAGCAGTACTTC. It translates to CASSTTGIPYEQYF. The full variable domain, rest sourced from reference TRBV28 and TRBJ2-7, is DVKVTQSSRYLVKRTGEKVFLECVQDMDHENMFWYRQDPGLGLRLIYFSYDVKMKEKGDIPEGYSVSREKKERFSLILESASTNQTSMYLCASSTTGIPYEQYFGPGTRLTVT.